This T cell receptor beta chain came from a study of blood T cell repertoires in COVID-19. Per the authors' pipeline: By means of reference gene primer amplification, nucleated cell counts were estimated. TCRdb's copy holds only in-frame clones and misses some; the assay was immunoSEQ multiplex PCR. V, J and clone size are taken as reported in that table, and D and trimming were inferred from the DNA itself. The sample contains about 260,000 clones, approximately 91% of which appear only once. The receptor was derived from a human donor in a cohort sampled during active COVID-19. The source material was peripheral blood.

CDR3 sequence (DNA): TGCGCCAGCCACCTCAGCGGGGGTTACGAGCAGTACTTC. It yields the protein CASHLSGGYEQYF. V and J are TRBV5-1 and TRBJ2-7; 8 bases map to TRBD2. Trimming at V came to 7 bases and at J to 4 bases, leaving 7 bases not matched to a gene. Germline assignment: CDR1 SGHRS and CDR2 YFSETQ. The CDR3 runs to 13 residues.